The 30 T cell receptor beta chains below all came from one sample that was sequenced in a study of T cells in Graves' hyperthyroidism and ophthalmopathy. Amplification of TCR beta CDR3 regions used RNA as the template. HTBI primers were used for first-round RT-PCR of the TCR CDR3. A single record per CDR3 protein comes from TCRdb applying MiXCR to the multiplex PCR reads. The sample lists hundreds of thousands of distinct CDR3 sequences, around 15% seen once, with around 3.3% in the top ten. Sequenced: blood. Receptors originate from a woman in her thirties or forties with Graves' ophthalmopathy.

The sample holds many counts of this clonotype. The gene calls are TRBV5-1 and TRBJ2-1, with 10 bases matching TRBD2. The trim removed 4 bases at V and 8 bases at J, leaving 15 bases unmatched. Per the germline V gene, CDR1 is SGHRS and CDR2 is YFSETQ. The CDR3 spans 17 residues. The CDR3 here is CASSRAAGTSDRYEQFF. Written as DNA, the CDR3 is TGCGCCAGCAGCCGAGCCGCGGGGACTAGCGATCGGTATGAGCAGTTCTTC.

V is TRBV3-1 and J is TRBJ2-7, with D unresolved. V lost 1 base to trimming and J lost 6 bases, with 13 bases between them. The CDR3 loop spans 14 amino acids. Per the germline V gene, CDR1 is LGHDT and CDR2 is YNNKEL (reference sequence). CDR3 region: CASSQAGRAGEQYF. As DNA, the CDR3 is TGTGCCAGCAGCCAAGCTGGCCGAGCCGGCGAGCAGTACTTC.

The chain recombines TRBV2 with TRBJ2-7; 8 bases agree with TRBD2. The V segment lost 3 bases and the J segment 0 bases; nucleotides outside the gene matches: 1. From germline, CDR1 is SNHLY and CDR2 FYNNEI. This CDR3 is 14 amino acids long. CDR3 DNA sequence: TGTGCCAGCAGTGACGCGGGGGGCTCCTACGAGCAGTACTTC. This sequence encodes CASSDAGGSYEQYF.

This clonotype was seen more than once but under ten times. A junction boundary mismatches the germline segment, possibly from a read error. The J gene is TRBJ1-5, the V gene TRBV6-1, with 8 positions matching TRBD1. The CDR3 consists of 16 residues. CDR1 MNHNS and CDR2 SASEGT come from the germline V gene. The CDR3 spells CASSKALDRVNQPQHF. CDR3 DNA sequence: TGTGCCAGCAGTAAAGCCCTGGACAGGGTCAATCAGCCCCAGCATTTT.

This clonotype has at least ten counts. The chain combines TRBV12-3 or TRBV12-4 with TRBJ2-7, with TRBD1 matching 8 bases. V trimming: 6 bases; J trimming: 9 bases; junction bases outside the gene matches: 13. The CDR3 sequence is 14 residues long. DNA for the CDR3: TGTGCCAGCAGCCCCACGGACAGGGAAAGTTGGCAGTACTTC. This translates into CASSPTDRESWQYF.

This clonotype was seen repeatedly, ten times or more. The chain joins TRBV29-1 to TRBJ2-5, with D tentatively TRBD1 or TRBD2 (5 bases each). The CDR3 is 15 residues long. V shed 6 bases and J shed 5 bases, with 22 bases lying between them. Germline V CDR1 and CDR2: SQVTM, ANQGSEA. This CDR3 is CSVEGPRHDLETQYF. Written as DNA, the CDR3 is TGCAGCGTCGAGGGACCTCGTCACGATCTGGAGACCCAGTACTTC. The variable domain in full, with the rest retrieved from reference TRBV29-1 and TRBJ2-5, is SAVISQKPSRDICQRGTSLTIQCQVDSQVTMMFWYRQQPGQSLTLIATANQGSEATYESGFVIDKFPISRPNLTFSTLTVSNMSPEDSSIYLCSVEGPRHDLETQYFGPGTRLLVL.

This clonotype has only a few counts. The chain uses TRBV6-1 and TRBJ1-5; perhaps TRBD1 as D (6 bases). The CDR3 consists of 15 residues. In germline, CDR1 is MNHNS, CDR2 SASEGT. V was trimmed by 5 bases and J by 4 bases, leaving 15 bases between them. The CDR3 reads CASSWTVHVNQPQHF. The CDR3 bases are TGTGCCAGCAGTTGGACAGTGCATGTGAATCAGCCCCAGCATTTT.

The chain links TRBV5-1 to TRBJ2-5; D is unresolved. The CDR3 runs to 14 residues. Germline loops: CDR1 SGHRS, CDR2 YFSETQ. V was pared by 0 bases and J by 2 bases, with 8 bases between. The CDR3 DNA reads TGCGCCAGCAGCTTGGCCGGCATGCAAGAGACCCAGTACTTC. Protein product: CASSLAGMQETQYF.

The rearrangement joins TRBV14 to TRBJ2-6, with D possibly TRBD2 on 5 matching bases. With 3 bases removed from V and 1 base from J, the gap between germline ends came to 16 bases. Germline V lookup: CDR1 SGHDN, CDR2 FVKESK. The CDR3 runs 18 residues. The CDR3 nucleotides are TGTGCCAGCAGCCAGGAAGGACTTCGAGCTTCTGGGGCCAACGTCCTGACTTTC. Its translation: CASSQEGLRASGANVLTF.

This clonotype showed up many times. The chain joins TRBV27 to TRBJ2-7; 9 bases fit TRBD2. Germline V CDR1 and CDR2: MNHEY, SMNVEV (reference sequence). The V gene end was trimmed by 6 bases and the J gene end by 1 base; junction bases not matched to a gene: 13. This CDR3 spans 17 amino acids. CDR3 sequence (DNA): TGTGCCAGCAGCCCCCGGGGTAGCGGGAGAAGGTCCTACGAGCAGTACTTC. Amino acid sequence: CASSPRGSGRRSYEQYF.

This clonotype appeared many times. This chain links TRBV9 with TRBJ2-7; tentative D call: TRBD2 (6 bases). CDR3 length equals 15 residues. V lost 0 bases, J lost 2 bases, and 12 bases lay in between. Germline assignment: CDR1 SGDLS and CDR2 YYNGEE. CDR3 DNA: TGTGCCAGCAGCGTAGGCGGGACCGCGACCTACGAGCAGTACTTC. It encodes CASSVGGTATYEQYF.

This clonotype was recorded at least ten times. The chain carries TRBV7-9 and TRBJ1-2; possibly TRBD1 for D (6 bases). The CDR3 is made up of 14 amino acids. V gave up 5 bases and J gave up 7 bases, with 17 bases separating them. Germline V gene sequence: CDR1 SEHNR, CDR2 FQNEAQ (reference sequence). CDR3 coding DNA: TGTGCCAGCAGCCCTGGCGGGGGCAGGTTTGGCTACACCTTC. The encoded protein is CASSPGGGRFGYTF. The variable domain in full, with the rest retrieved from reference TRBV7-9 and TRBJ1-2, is DTGVSQNPRHKITKRGQNVTFRCDPISEHNRLYWYRQTLGQGPEFLTYFQNEAQLEKSRLLSDRFSAERPKGSFSTLEIQRTEQGDSAMYLCASSPGGGRFGYTFGSGTRLTVV.

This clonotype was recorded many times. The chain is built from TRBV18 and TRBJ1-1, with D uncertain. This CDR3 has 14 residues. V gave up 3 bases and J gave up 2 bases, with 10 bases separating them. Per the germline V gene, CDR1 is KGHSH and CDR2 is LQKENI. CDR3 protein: CASSPGSSNTEAFF. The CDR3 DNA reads TGTGCCAGCTCACCGGGAAGCAGTAACACTGAAGCTTTCTTT. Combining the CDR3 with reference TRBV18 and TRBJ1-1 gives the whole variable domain NAGVMQNPRHLVRRRGQEARLRCSPMKGHSHVYWYRQLPEEGLKFMVYLQKENIIDESGMPKERFSAEFPKEGPSILRIQQVVRGDSAAYFCASSPGSSNTEAFFGQGTRLTVV.

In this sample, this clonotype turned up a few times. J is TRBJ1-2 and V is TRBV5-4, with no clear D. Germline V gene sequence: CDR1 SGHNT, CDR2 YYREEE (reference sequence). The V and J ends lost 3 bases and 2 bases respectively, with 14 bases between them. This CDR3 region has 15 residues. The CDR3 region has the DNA TGTGCCAGCAGCTCAGGCACAAATACAAACTATGGCTACACCTTC. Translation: CASSSGTNTNYGYTF.

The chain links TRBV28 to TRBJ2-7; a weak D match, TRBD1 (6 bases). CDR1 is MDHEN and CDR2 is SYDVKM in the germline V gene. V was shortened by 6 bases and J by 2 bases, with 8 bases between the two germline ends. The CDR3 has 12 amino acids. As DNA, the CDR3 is TGTGCCAGCAGGGACAGTGCCTACGAGCAGTACTTC. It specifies CASRDSAYEQYF.

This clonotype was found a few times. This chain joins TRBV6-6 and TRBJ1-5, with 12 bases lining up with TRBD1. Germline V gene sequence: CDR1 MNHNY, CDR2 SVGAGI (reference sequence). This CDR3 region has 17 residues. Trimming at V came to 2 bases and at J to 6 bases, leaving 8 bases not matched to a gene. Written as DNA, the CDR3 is TGTGCCAGCAGTTACCGGGACAGGGGGCTTGGGGGTCAGCCCCAGCATTTT. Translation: CASSYRDRGLGGQPQHF.

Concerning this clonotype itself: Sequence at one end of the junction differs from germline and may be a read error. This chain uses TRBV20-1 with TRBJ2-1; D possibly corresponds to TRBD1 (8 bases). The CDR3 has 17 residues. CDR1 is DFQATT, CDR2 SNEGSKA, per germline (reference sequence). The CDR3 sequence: CSAPDRAGGSSDNEQFF. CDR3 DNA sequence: TGCAGTGCCCCGGACAGGGCGGGCGGGAGCTCCGACAATGAGCAGTTCTTC.

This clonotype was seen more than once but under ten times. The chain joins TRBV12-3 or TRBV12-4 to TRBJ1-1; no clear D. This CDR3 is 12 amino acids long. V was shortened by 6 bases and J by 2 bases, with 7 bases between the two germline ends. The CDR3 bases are TGTGCCAGCAGAACAGATAACACTGAAGCTTTCTTT. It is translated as CASRTDNTEAFF.

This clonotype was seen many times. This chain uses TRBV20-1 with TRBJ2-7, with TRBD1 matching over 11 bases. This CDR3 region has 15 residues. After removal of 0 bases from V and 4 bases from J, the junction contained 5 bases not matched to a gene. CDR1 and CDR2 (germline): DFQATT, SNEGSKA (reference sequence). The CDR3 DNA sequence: TGCAGTGCTAGAGACCGGGACAGGGGGTTTTACGAGCAGTACTTC. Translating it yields CSARDRDRGFYEQYF.

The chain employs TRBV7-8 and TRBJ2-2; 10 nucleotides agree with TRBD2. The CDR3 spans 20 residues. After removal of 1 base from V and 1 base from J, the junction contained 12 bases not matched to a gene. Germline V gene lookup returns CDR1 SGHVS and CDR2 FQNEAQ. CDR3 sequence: CASSLVWRGPSGGNTGELFF. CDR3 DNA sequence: TGTGCCAGCAGCTTAGTATGGAGGGGACCTAGCGGGGGGAACACCGGGGAGCTGTTTTTT.

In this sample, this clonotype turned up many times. The CDR3 region has the DNA TGCGCCAGCAAGGAGCGAGCAATCGACAATGAGCAGTTCTTC. It codes for CASKERAIDNEQFF. This chain uses TRBV5-1 with TRBJ2-1; D gene unclear. Trimming removed 6 bases from V and 5 bases from J, with 15 bases in between. The CDR3 has 14 amino acids. From germline, CDR1 is SGHRS and CDR2 YFSETQ.

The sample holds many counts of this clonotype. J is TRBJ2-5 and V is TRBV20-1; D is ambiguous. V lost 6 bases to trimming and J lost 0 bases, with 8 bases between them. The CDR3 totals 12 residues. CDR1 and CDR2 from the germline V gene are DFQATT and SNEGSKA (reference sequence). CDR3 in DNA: TGCAGTGCGACTTCTTACCAAGAGACCCAGTACTTC. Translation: CSATSYQETQYF.

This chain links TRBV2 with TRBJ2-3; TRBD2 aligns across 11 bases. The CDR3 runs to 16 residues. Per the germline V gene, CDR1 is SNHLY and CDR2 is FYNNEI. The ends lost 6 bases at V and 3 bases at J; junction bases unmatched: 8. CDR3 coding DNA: TGTGCCAGCAGCCCCAATAGCGGGGGGGCGACAGATACGCAGTATTTT. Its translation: CASSPNSGGATDTQYF.

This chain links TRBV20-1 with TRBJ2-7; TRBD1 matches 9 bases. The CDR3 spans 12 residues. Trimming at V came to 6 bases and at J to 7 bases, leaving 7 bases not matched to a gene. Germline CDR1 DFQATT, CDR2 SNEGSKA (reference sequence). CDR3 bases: TGCAGTGCGCCGGGACAGGGTTGGGAGCAGTACTTC. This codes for CSAPGQGWEQYF.

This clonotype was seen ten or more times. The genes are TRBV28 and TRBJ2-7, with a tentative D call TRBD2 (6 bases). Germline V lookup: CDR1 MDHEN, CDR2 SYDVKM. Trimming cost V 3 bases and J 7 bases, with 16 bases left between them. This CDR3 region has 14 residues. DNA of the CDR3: TGTGCCAGCAGTTTTGGGGGGAAGTCCGGGGAGCAGTACTTC. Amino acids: CASSFGGKSGEQYF.

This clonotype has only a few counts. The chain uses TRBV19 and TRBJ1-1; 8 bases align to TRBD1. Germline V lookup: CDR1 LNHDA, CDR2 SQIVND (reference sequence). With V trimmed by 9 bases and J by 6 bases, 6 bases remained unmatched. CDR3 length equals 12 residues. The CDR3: CASAQGVAEAFF. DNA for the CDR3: TGTGCCAGCGCACAGGGGGTGGCTGAAGCTTTCTTT.

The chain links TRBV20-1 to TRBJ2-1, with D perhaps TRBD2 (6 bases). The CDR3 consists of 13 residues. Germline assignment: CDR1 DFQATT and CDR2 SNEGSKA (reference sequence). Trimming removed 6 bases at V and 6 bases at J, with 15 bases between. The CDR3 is CSAFLTRSNEQFF. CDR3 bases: TGCAGTGCCTTTCTGACTAGAAGCAATGAGCAGTTCTTC.

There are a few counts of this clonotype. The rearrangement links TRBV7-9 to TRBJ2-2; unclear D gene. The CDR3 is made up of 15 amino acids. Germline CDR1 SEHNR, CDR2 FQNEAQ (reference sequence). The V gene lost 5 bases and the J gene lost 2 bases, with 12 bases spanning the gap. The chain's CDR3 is CASSLTSSNTGELFF. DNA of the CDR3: TGTGCCAGCAGCCTAACGTCTTCTAACACCGGGGAGCTGTTTTTT. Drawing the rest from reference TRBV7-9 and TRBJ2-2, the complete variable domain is DTGVSQNPRHKITKRGQNVTFRCDPISEHNRLYWYRQTLGQGPEFLTYFQNEAQLEKSRLLSDRFSAERPKGSFSTLEIQRTEQGDSAMYLCASSLTSSNTGELFFGEGSRLTVL.

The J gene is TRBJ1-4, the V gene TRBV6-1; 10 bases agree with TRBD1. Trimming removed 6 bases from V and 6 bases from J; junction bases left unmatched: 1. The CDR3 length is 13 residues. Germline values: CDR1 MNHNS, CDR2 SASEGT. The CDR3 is CASRGQGYEKLFF. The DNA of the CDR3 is TGTGCCAGCAGGGGACAGGGGTATGAAAAACTGTTTTTT.

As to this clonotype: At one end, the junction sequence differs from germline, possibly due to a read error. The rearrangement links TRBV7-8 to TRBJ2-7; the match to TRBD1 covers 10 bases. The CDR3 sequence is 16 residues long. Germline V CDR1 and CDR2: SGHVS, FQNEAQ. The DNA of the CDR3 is TGTGCCAGCAGCTTAAATAGCGGACAGGGGGTCTACGGGCAGTACTTC. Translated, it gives CASSLNSGQGVYGQYF. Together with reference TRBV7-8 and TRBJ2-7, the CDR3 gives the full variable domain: GAGVSQSPRYKVAKRGQDVALRCDPISGHVSLFWYQQALGQGPEFLTYFQNEAQLDKSGLPSDRFFAERPEGSVSTLKIQRTQQEDSAVYLCASSLNSGQGVYGQYFGPGTRLTVT.